This entry lists 7 T cell receptor beta chains sequenced from one sample in a study of CD8+ T cells in alopecia areata. Following extraction, RNA underwent reverse transcription to cDNA, which served as the sequencing template. The assay was immunoSEQ multiplex PCR, and TCRdb's table has in-frame clones only and misses some. The sample records about 120,000 clones, 53% being singletons. Treatment given: oral pan-JAK inhibitor, 5-10 mg twice daily. The source was CD4+ T cells sorted from blood, collected at week 4, from a patient treated with tofacitinib. Every receptor here comes from a human donor with alopecia areata.

This chain joins TRBV4-1 and TRBJ1-4, with a weak D call TRBD1 (6 bases). The CDR3 spans 15 residues. Trimming stripped 3 bases from V and 7 bases from J, with 15 bases between. Germline lookup yields CDR1 MGHRA and CDR2 YSYEKL. CDR3 sequence: CASSHETGHGEKLFF. CDR3 nucleotides: TGCGCCAGCAGCCACGAGACAGGTCATGGTGAAAAACTGTTTTTT.

The genes are TRBV19 and TRBJ1-2, with TRBD1 identical over 7 bases. The CDR3 extends over 15 amino acids. Trimming took 4 bases from V and 0 from J; bases not matched to a gene: 5. Looked up from germline, CDR1 is LNHDA and CDR2 is SQIVND (reference sequence). The CDR3 reads CASSTSGGANYGYTF. CDR3 in DNA: TGTGCCAGTAGTACTTCAGGGGGAGCTAACTATGGCTACACCTTC.

This clone appeared a few times. V gene TRBV29-1 combines with J gene TRBJ2-1, with TRBD2 matching 15 bases. V dropped 4 bases and J dropped 9; count of bases not matched to a gene: 1. Germline loops: CDR1 SQVTM, CDR2 ANQGSEA. This CDR3 is built from 13 residues. CDR3 region: CSVVGLAGGEQFF. The CDR3 nucleotides are TGCAGCGTTGTGGGACTAGCGGGAGGTGAGCAGTTCTTC.

This clone was counted a few times. The chain uses TRBV30 and TRBJ1-2; TRBD1 agrees at 8 bases. The CDR3 is 15 residues long. Germline V gives CDR1 GTSNPN, CDR2 SVGIG (reference sequence). Trimming took 4 bases from V and 6 from J; bases not matched to a gene: 13. This CDR3 is CAWMGPPRGRDGYTF. DNA of the CDR3: TGTGCCTGGATGGGCCCCCCCAGGGGGCGCGATGGCTACACCTTC.

This clone has a handful of counts. CDR3 nucleotides: TGTGCCAGCAGTGAACCGGGACAGGTCTATGGCTACACCTTC. Protein: CASSEPGQVYGYTF. V and J are TRBV25-1 and TRBJ1-2; 8 nucleotides agree with TRBD1. CDR3 length equals 14 residues. Germline V CDR1 and CDR2: MGHDK, SYGVNS. V lost 2 bases, J lost 4 bases, and 3 bases stayed unmatched.

V and J are TRBV6-5 and TRBJ2-6; the D gene is possibly TRBD1 (6 bases). Trimming shortened V by 6 bases and J by 0 bases, and 9 bases separated the two germline ends. Germline CDR1 is MNHEY and CDR2 is SVGAGI. The CDR3 has 15 residues. This chain's CDR3 is CASRQGGSGANVLTF. CDR3 coding DNA: TGTGCCAGCAGACAAGGGGGCTCTGGGGCCAACGTCCTGACTTTC.

V usage is TRBV5-1 and J usage is TRBJ2-3, with TRBD2 identical over 11 bases. V was pared by 2 bases and J by 3 bases, with 11 bases of the junction left unmatched. Germline CDR1 reads SGHRS; CDR2 reads YFSETQ. There are 18 residues in the CDR3. Written as DNA, the CDR3 is TGCGCCAGCAGCTTCGCCCTTCGACTAGCGGGGAGAACAGATACGCAGTATTTT. This translates into CASSFALRLAGRTDTQYF.